The 23 T cell receptor beta chains listed next were all sequenced from one sample in a study of T cells in Graves' hyperthyroidism and ophthalmopathy. TCR beta CDR3 regions were amplified from RNA. During a first-round RT-PCR of the TCR CDR3, the HTBI primer set was used. Using its own MiXCR run on the multiplex PCR reads, TCRdb lists one record per CDR3 protein. The sample consists of some 400,000 distinct CDR3 sequences, approximately 20% of them appearing once. Sequenced sample: blood. The receptors were sampled from a young woman with Graves' hyperthyroidism.

The chain links TRBV4-1 to TRBJ2-5, with D possibly being TRBD1 or TRBD2 (5 bases each). This CDR3 contains 16 residues. V lost 4 bases and J 4 bases, leaving 19 bases between the germline ends. Germline CDR1 is MGHRA and CDR2 is YSYEKL. CDR3 coding DNA: TGCGCCAGCAGCCCTGTGGGACCCTTCCTGGGAGAGACCCAGTACTTC. This translates into CASSPVGPFLGETQYF.

This clonotype came up a few times. The chain employs TRBV11-2 and TRBJ2-5, with 8 bases fitting TRBD2. The CDR3 covers 15 residues. Per the germline V gene, CDR1 is SGHAT and CDR2 is FQNNGV. V shed 2 bases and J 5 bases; nucleotides not matched to a gene: 7. CDR3 nucleotides: TGTGCCAGCAGCTTACGGGGGGGAGAGGGCGAGACCCAGTACTTC. Amino acid sequence: CASSLRGGEGETQYF.

The table lists this clonotype with a few counts. The chain uses TRBV29-1 and TRBJ1-1; a possible D gene is TRBD1 (5 bases). This CDR3 has 10 amino acids. Trimming removed 7 bases from V and 7 bases from J, with 10 bases in between. The germline V gene encodes CDR1 SQVTM and CDR2 ANQGSEA. The CDR3 loop reads CSAPGLEAFF. Written as DNA, the CDR3 is TGCAGCGCCCCGGGACTTGAAGCTTTCTTT.

Remarks on this clonotype: At one end, the junction sequence differs from germline, possibly due to a read error. V is TRBV12-3 or TRBV12-4 and J is TRBJ2-5; D may be TRBD1 (5 bases). The length of the CDR3 is 13 residues. This CDR3 reads CASSFRGKETRYF. The DNA for the CDR3 is TGTGCCAGCAGTTTTAGGGGAAAAGAGACCCGGTACTTC.

The sample holds a few counts of this clonotype. The V call is TRBV5-1, the J call TRBJ1-1; the D is unclear. This CDR3 is built from 15 residues. Germline CDR1 SGHRS, CDR2 YFSETQ. V was cut by 1 base and J by 0 bases, with 10 bases left in between. CDR3 protein: CASSLPTDLNTEAFF. The CDR3 region has the DNA TGCGCCAGCAGCTTGCCCACAGACTTGAACACTGAAGCTTTCTTT.

This clonotype was picked up one time. A much larger clone lies one base from this, so it may be a read error. The chain joins TRBV7-8 to TRBJ2-7; D remains unclear. This CDR3 contains 14 residues. V was trimmed by 2 bases and J by 5 bases, leaving 13 bases between them. Germline CDR1 reads SGHVS; CDR2 reads FQNEAQ. DNA of the CDR3: TGTGCCAGCAGCTTAACGGGCACCAACGACGAGCAGTACTTC. It specifies CASSLTGTNDEQYF.

This clonotype was seen repeatedly, ten times or more. V is TRBV2 and J is TRBJ2-7; D remains unclear. The CDR3 consists of 12 residues. The V end was cut by 8 bases, the J end by 2 bases, with 10 bases between. Germline V CDR1 and CDR2: SNHLY, FYNNEI. The CDR3 loop reads CASLGHPYEQYF. CDR3 sequence (DNA): TGTGCCAGCTTAGGGCATCCCTACGAGCAGTACTTC.

This clonotype occurred many times. The chain joins TRBV29-1 to TRBJ1-1; D is possibly TRBD1 (5 bases). Trimming stripped 6 bases from V and 0 bases from J, with 11 bases between. Germline CDR1 is SQVTM and CDR2 is ANQGSEA. CDR3 length: 13 residues. The CDR3 region is CSVGGLMNTEAFF. CDR3 nucleotide sequence: TGCAGCGTGGGGGGACTAATGAACACTGAAGCTTTCTTT. Full variable domain (rest looked up from reference TRBV29-1 and TRBJ1-1): SAVISQKPSRDICQRGTSLTIQCQVDSQVTMMFWYRQQPGQSLTLIATANQGSEATYESGFVIDKFPISRPNLTFSTLTVSNMSPEDSSIYLCSVGGLMNTEAFFGQGTRLTVV.

This clonotype was picked up many times. The CDR3 protein is CASSFPLSQEDTGELFF. DNA of the CDR3: TGCGCCAGCAGCTTCCCGCTGAGTCAGGAGGACACCGGGGAGCTGTTTTTT. The chain recombines TRBV5-1 with TRBJ2-2, with D maybe TRBD2 (5 bases). V shed 2 bases and J shed 3 bases, with 17 bases lying between them. The CDR3 loop spans 17 amino acids. CDR1 and CDR2 (germline): SGHRS, YFSETQ. Drawing the rest from reference TRBV5-1 and TRBJ2-2, the complete variable domain is KAGVTQTPRYLIKTRGQQVTLSCSPISGHRSVSWYQQTPGQGLQFLFEYFSETQRNKGNFPGRFSGRQFSNSRSEMNVSTLELGDSALYLCASSFPLSQEDTGELFFGEGSRLTVL.

The sample holds many counts of this clonotype. This chain links TRBV28 with TRBJ2-7; D possibly corresponds to TRBD1 (6 bases). CDR1 MDHEN and CDR2 SYDVKM come from the germline V gene. The CDR3 is 12 amino acids. V was pared by 7 bases and J by 3 bases, with 10 bases between. The CDR3 coding sequence is TGTGCCAGCAACAGGGATAACTACGAGCAGTACTTC. The encoded protein is CASNRDNYEQYF.

The table lists this clonotype with a count of one. The CDR3 region has the DNA TGTGCCAGCAGTGAGGGGGGTGACTATGGCTACACCTTC. This gives the protein CASSEGGDYGYTF. The chain employs TRBV12-3 or TRBV12-4 and TRBJ1-2; weak D call: TRBD1 (6 bases). V lost 5 bases and J lost 3, with 10 bases in between. CDR3 size: 13 residues.

Many counts were recorded for this clonotype. The gene calls are TRBV28 and TRBJ1-1; 7 bases fit TRBD1. Trimming cost V 5 bases and J 7 bases; bases outside gene matches: 4. CDR1 is MDHEN and CDR2 is SYDVKM in the germline V gene. CDR3 size: 12 residues. The CDR3 DNA sequence: TGTGCCAGCAGTCCCGGGACAGATGAAGCTTTCTTT. This translates into CASSPGTDEAFF.

This clonotype was found many times. An end of the junction differs from the germline gene, which may be a read error. V and J are TRBV6-5 and TRBJ1-1, with D perhaps matching TRBD1 (5 bases). Germline V gene sequence: CDR1 MNHEY, CDR2 SVGAGI. The CDR3 sequence is 15 residues long. This CDR3 reads CASSYGGVMNTEAFF. The CDR3 DNA reads TGTGCCAGCAGTTACGGGGGGGTTATGAACACTGAAGCCTTCTTT.

In its sample, this clonotype was seen many times. V and J are TRBV27 and TRBJ2-7; unclear D gene. CDR3 length: 16 residues. CDR1 is MNHEY, CDR2 SMNVEV, per germline (reference sequence). Trimming removed 5 bases from V and 4 bases from J, with 21 bases in between. The CDR3 DNA sequence: TGTGCCAGCAGTCGATGGACCTTTGATGGGAAGTACGAGCAGTACTTC. Translating gives CASSRWTFDGKYEQYF.

This clonotype was seen at least ten times. This sequence joins TRBV11-2 and TRBJ1-5; D is unresolved. Germline V gene sequence: CDR1 SGHAT, CDR2 FQNNGV. CDR3 length: 13 residues. The V and J ends lost 1 base and 6 bases respectively, with 7 bases between them. CDR3 in DNA: TGTGCCAGCAGCTTAGGTCTTGCTCAGCCCCAGCATTTT. Translating it yields CASSLGLAQPQHF.

This rearrangement joins TRBV6-5 to TRBJ2-5, with 7 bases matching TRBD1. Germline-derived CDR1 and CDR2 are MNHEY and SVGAGI. With 0 bases clipped from V and 2 bases from J, the junction kept 3 bases outside the gene matches. The length of the CDR3 is 15 residues. For the CDR3, the DNA is TGTGCCAGCAGTTACTCTGGGGACAGTCAAGAGACCCAGTACTTC. It codes for CASSYSGDSQETQYF.

This clonotype was seen a handful of times. The junction does not match germline at one end; this may be a read error. This chain links TRBV5-1 with TRBJ2-2, with D possibly being TRBD1 or TRBD2 (6 bases each). Germline V gives CDR1 SGHRS, CDR2 YFSETQ. The CDR3 runs to 15 residues. Here the CDR3 reads CASSPDRTGAGGLFF. The CDR3 DNA is TGCGCCAGCAGCCCCGACAGGACCGGCGCCGGGGGGCTGTTTTTT.

This clonotype was seen only once. Given the absence of the conserved phenylalanine or tryptophan at the CDR3 end, a read error is likely. The chain joins TRBV6-1 to TRBJ2-2; TRBD1 or TRBD2 may be the D gene (5 bases each). V was shortened by 8 bases and J by 4 bases, with 11 bases between the two germline ends. Germline assignment: CDR1 MNHNS and CDR2 SASEGT. This CDR3 is 13 amino acids long. CDR3: CASGGRATGELFY. The CDR3 nucleotides are TGTGCCAGCGGAGGCAGGGCCACCGGGGAGCTGTTTTAT.

V is TRBV4-1 and J is TRBJ1-1, with D hard to call. Germline V CDR1 and CDR2: MGHRA, YSYEKL. V lost 0 bases and J 9 bases, leaving 14 bases between the germline ends. The CDR3 totals 14 residues. The chain's CDR3 is CASSQDGRVGKAFF. The CDR3, as DNA: TGCGCCAGCAGCCAAGATGGAAGGGTTGGAAAAGCTTTCTTT.

A remark on this clonotype: An end of the junction differs from the germline gene, which may be a read error. This chain links TRBV29-1 with TRBJ1-3; perhaps TRBD1 as D (5 bases). The germline V gene has CDR1 SQVTM and CDR2 ANQGSEA. The CDR3 has 13 residues. CDR3 nucleotides: TGCAGCGTTGCAACCGGGGCTGGGAACACCATATATTTT. As protein: CSVATGAGNTIYF.

The table lists this clonotype with many counts. The V gene is TRBV11-2, the J gene TRBJ1-2; D may be TRBD1 (5 bases). Germline-derived CDR1 and CDR2 are SGHAT and FQNNGV. Trimming cost V 0 bases and J 9 bases, with 17 bases left between them. The CDR3 has 15 amino acids. CDR3 bases: TGTGCCAGCAGCTTAGATTCCAGGGTTGAGTCGAGCTACACCTTC. This encodes CASSLDSRVESSYTF.

This clonotype was counted ten times or more. The chain carries TRBV20-1 and TRBJ1-1; weak D call: TRBD1 (5 bases). This CDR3 has 13 residues. Trimming pared 4 bases from V and 3 bases from J, leaving 12 bases between. Germline assignment: CDR1 DFQATT and CDR2 SNEGSKA (reference sequence). In DNA form, the CDR3 reads TGCAGTGCTAAGCGGGAAGGGGACACTGAAGCTTTCTTT. Translation: CSAKREGDTEAFF.

Concerning this clonotype: Possible read error: a much larger clone is one base away. This sequence joins TRBV9 and TRBJ1-1; weak D call: TRBD1 (5 bases). The CDR3 has 16 residues. The V gene's germline CDR1 is SGDLS and CDR2 YYNGEE. CDR3 sequence reads: CASSASQGVINTGAFF. The CDR3 DNA follows: TGTGCCAGCAGCGCATCCCAGGGAGTTATCAACACTGGAGCTTTCTTT.